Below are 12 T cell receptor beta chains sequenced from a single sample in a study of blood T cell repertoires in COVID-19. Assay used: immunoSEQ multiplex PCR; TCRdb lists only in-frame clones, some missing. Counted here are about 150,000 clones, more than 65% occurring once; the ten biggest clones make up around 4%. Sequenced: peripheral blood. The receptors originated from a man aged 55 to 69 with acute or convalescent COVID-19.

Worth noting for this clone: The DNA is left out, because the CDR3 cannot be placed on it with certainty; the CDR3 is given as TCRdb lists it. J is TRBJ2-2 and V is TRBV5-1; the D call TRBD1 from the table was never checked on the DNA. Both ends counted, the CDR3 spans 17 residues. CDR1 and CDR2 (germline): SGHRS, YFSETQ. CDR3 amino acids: CASNQFWRGGIAGELFF.

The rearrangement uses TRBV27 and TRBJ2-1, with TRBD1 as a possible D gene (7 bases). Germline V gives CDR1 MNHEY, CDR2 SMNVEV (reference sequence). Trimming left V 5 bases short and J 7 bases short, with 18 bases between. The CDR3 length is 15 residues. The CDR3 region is CASSRNRGGGNEQFF. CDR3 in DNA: TGTGCCAGCAGTAGAAACAGGGGTGGGGGGAATGAGCAGTTCTTC.

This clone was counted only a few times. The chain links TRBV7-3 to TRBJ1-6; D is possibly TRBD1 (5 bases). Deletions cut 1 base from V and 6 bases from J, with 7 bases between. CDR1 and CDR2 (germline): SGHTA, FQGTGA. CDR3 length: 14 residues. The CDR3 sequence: CASSLRQGNSPLHF. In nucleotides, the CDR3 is TGTGCCAGCAGCTTAAGGCAGGGTAATTCACCCCTCCACTTT.

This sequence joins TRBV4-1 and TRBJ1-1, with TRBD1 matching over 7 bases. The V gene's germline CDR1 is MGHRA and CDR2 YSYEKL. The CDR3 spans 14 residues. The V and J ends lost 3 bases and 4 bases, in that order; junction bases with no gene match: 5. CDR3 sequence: CASSQQQGFTEAFF. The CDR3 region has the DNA TGCGCCAGCAGCCAGCAACAGGGGTTCACTGAAGCTTTCTTT.

The CDR3 region has the DNA TGCGCCAGCAGCTACCAACAGCTCTCTGAAGCTTTCTTT. Protein sequence: CASSYQQLSEAFF. This sequence joins TRBV5-1 and TRBJ1-1, with unresolved D. Trimming took off 3 bases at V and 6 bases at J, with 12 bases between the two ends. CDR3 size: 13 residues. CDR1 is SGHRS and CDR2 is YFSETQ in the germline V gene.

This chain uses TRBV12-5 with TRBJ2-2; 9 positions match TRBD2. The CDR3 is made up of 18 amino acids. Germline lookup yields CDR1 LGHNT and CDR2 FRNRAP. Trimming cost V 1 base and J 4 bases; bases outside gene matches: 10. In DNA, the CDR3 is TGTGCTAGTGGTTTGGCTGCTACTAGCGGGCTGGGCACCGGGGAGCTGTTTTTT. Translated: CASGLAATSGLGTGELFF.

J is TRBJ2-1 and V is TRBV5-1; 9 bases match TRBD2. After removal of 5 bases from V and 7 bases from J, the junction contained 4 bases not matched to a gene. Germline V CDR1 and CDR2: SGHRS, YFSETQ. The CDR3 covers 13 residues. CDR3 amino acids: CASRIAGENEQFF. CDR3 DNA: TGCGCCAGCAGAATAGCGGGAGAGAATGAGCAGTTCTTC.

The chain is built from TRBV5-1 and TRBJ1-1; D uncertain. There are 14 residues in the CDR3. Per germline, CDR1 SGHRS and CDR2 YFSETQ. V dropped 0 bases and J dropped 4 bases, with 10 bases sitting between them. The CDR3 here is CASSLDSWSTEAFF. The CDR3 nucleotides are TGCGCCAGCAGCTTGGATTCCTGGAGCACTGAAGCTTTCTTT.

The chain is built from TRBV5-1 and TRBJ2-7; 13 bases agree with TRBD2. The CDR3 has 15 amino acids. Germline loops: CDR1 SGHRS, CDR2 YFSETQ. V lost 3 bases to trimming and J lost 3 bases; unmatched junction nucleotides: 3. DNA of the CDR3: TGCGCCAGCAGCTCTGGGACTAGCGGGATCTACGAGCAGTACTTC. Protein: CASSSGTSGIYEQYF.

Here the CDR3 reads CSASLATTDTQYF. The DNA for the CDR3 is TGCAGTGCGAGTCTAGCTACCACAGATACGCAGTATTTT. V gene TRBV20-1 combines with J gene TRBJ2-3, with a weak D call TRBD2 (5 bases). CDR3 length equals 13 residues. Trimming took 6 bases from V and 2 from J, leaving 12 bases between them. Germline V CDR1 and CDR2: DFQATT, SNEGSKA (reference sequence).

The CDR3 reads CASSPYGTSGSNGQFF. The CDR3 DNA follows: TGTGCCAGCAGCCCCTACGGGACTAGCGGGAGTAACGGGCAGTTCTTC. This chain links TRBV9 with TRBJ2-1; 14 bases line up with TRBD2. J lost 12 bases, V lost 4 bases, and 12 bases had no gene match. Germline V gene lookup returns CDR1 SGDLS and CDR2 YYNGEE. The CDR3 has 16 residues.

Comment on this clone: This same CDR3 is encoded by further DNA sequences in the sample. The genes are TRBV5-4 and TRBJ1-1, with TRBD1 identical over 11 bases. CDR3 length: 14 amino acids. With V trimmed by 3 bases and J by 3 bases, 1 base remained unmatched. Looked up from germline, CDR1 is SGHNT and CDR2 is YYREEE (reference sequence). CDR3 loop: CASSWDRGYTEAFF. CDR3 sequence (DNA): TGTGCCAGCAGCTGGGACAGGGGGTACACTGAAGCTTTCTTT.